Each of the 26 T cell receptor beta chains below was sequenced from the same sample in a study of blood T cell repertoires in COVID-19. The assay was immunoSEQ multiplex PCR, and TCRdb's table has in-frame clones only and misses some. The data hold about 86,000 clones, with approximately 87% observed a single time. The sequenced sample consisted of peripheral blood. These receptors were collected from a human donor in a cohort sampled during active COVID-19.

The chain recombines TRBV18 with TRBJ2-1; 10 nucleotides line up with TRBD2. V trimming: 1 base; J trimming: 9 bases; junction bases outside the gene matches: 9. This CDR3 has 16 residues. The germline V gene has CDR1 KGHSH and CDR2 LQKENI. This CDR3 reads CASSPRTSGVETEQFF. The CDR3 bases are TGTGCCAGCTCACCACGCACTAGCGGGGTCGAAACTGAGCAGTTCTTC.

The CDR3: CASSEQTNSPLHF. The CDR3 DNA sequence: TGTGCCAGCTCGGAGCAGACGAATTCACCCCTCCACTTT. The chain has TRBV27 and TRBJ1-6, with D unresolved. This CDR3 has 13 residues. With 8 bases removed from V and 7 bases from J, the gap between germline ends came to 12 bases. The germline V gene has CDR1 MNHEY and CDR2 SMNVEV (reference sequence).

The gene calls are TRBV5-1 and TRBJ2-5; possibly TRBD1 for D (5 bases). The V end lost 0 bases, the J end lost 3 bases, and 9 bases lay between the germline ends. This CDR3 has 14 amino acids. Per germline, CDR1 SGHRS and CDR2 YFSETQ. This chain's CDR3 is CASSLAGREETQYF. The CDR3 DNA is TGCGCCAGCAGCTTGGCCGGCAGGGAAGAGACCCAGTACTTC.

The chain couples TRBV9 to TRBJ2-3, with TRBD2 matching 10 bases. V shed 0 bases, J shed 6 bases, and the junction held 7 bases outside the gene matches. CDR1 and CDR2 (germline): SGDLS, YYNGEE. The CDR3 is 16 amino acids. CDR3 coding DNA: TGTGCCAGCAGCGTAGTTGAGGGACTAGCGCACGATACGCAGTATTTT. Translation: CASSVVEGLAHDTQYF.

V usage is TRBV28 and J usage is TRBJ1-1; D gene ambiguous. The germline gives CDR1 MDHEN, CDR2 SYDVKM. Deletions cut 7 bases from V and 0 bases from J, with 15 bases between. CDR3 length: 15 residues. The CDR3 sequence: CASNRRRYMNTEAFF. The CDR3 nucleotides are TGTGCCAGCAATCGCAGGCGCTACATGAACACTGAAGCTTTCTTT.

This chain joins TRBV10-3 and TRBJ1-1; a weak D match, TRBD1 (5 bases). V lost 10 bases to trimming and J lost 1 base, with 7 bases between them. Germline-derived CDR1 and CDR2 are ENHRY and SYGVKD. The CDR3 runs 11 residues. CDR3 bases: TGTGCCACTCAGGGGAACACTGAAGCTTTCTTT. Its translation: CATQGNTEAFF.

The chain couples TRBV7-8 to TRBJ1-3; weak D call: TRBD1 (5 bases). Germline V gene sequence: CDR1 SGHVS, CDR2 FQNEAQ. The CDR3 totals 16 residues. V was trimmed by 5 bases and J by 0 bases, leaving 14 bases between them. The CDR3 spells CASSIQVSPSGNTIYF. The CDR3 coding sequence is TGTGCCAGCAGCATACAGGTCTCCCCCTCTGGAAACACCATATATTTT.

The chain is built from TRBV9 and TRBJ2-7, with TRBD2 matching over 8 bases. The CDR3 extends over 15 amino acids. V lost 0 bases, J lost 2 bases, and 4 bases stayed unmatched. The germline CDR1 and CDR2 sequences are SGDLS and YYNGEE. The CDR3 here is CASSVGTGGAYEQYF. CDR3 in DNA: TGTGCCAGCAGCGTAGGGACGGGAGGGGCCTACGAGCAGTACTTC.

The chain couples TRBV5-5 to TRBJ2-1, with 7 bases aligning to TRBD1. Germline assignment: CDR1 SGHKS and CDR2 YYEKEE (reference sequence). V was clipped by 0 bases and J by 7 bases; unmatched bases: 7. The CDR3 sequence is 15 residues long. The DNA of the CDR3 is TGTGCCAGCAGCTTGGGGGGACAGCGTCAGAATGAGCAGTTCTTC. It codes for CASSLGGQRQNEQFF. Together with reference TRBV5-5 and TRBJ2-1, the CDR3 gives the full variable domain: DAGVTQSPTHLIKTRGQQVTLRCSPISGHKSVSWYQQVLGQGPQFIFQYYEKEERGRGNFPDRFSARQFPNYSSELNVNALLLGDSALYLCASSLGGQRQNEQFFGPGTRLTVL.

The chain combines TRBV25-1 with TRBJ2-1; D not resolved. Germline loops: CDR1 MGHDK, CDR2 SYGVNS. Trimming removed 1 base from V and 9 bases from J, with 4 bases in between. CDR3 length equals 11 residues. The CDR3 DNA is TGTGCCAGCAGTGAATGGAGTGAGCAGTTCTTC. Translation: CASSEWSEQFF.

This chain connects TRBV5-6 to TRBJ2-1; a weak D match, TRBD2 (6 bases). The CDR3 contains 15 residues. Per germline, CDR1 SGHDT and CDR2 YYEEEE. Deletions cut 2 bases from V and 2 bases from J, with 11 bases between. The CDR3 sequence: CASSFGGVAYNEQFF. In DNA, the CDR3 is TGTGCCAGCAGCTTCGGCGGGGTGGCCTACAATGAGCAGTTCTTC.

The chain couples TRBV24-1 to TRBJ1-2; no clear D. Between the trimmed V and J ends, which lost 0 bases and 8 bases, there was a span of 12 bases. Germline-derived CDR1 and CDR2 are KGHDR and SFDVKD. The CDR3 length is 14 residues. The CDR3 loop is CATSDLGRGGGYTF. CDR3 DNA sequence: TGTGCCACCAGTGATTTGGGGCGGGGAGGAGGCTACACCTTC.

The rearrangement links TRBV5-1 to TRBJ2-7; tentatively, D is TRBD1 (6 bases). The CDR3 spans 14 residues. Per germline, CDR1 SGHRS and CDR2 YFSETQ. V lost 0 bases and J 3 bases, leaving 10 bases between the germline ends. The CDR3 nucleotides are TGCGCCAGCAGCTTGGCGGGACAAAACTACGAGCAGTACTTC. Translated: CASSLAGQNYEQYF.

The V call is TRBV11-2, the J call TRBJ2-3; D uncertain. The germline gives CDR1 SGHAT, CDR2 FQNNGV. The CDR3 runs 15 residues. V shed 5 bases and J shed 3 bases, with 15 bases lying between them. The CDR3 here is CASSPPYRGTDTQYF. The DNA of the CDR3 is TGTGCCAGCAGCCCCCCCTACCGAGGAACAGATACGCAGTATTTT.

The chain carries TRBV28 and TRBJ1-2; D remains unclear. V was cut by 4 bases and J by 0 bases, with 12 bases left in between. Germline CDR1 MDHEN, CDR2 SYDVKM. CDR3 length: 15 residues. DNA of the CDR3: TGTGCCAGCAGTTCTCCCGGGTCAGCTAACTATGGCTACACCTTC. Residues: CASSSPGSANYGYTF.

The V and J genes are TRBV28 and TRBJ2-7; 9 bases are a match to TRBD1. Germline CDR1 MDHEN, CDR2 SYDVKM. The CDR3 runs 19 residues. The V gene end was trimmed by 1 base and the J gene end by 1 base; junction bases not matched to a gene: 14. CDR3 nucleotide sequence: TGTGCCAGCAGTTTATCGGCCCTACAGGGGGCTGGGAGATCCTACGAGCAGTACTTC. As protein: CASSLSALQGAGRSYEQYF.

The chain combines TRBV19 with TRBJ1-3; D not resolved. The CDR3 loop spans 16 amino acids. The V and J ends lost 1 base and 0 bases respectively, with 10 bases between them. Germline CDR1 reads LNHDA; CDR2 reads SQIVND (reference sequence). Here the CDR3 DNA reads TGTGCCAGTAGTATAGGGCACCCCAGCTCTGGAAACACCATATATTTT. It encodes CASSIGHPSSGNTIYF.

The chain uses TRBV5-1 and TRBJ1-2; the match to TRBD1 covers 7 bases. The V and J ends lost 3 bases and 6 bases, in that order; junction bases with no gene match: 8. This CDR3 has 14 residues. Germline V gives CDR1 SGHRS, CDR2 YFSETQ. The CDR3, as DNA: TGCGCCAGCAGCTCCCGCGGACAGGTTGATGGCTACACCTTC. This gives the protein CASSSRGQVDGYTF.

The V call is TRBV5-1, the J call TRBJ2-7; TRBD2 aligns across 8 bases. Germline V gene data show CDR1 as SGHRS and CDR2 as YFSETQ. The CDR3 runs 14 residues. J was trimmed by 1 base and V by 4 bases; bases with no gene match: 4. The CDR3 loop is CASSPTGGSYEQYF. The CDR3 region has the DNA TGCGCCAGCAGCCCCACGGGGGGGTCCTACGAGCAGTACTTC.

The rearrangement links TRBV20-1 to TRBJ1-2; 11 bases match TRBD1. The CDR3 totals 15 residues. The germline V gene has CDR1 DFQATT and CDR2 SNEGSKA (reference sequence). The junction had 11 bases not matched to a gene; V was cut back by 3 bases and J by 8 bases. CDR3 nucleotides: TGCAGTGCTAGTGCCGCCGGGACAGGGGGAGCCGGCTACACCTTC. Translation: CSASAAGTGGAGYTF.

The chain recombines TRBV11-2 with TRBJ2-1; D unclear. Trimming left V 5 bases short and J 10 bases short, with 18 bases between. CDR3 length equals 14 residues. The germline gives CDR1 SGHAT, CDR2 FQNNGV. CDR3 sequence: CASSQGSRYGEQFF. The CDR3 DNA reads TGTGCCAGCAGCCAAGGTAGCCGATACGGGGAGCAGTTCTTC. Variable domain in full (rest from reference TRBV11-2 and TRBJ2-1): EAGVAQSPRYKIIEKRQSVAFWCNPISGHATLYWYQQILGQGPKLLIQFQNNGVVDDSQLPKDRFSAERLKGVDSTLKIQPAKLEDSAVYLCASSQGSRYGEQFFGPGTRLTVL.

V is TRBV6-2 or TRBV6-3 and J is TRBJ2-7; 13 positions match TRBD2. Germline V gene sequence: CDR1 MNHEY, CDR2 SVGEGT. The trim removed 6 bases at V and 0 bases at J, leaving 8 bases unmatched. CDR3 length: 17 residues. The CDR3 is CASSPTGTSGISYEQYF. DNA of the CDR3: TGTGCCAGCAGCCCTACCGGGACTAGCGGGATCTCCTACGAGCAGTACTTC.

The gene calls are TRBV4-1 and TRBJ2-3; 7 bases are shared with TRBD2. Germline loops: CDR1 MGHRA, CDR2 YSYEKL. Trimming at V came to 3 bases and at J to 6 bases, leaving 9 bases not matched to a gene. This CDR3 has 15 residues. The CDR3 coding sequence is TGCGCCAGCAGCCACCTCCACCGGGGGGAGGATACGCAGTATTTT. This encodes CASSHLHRGEDTQYF.

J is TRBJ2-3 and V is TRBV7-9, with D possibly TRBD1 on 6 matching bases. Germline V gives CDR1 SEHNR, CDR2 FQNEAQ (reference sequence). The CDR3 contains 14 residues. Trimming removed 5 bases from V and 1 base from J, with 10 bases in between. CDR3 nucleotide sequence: TGTGCCAGCAGCCGGGACACCCGCACAGATACGCAGTATTTT. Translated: CASSRDTRTDTQYF.

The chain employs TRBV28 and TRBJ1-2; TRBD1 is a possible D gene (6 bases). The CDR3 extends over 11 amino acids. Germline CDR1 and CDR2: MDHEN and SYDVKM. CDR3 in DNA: TGTGCTTCGGGACAAAACTATGGCTACACCTTC. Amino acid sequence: CASGQNYGYTF.

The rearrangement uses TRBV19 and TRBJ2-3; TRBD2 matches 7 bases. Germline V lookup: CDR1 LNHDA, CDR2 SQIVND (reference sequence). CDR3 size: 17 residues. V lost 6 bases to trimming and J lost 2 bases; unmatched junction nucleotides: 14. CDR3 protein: CASSHNTGGGITDTQYF. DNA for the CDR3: TGTGCCAGTAGCCATAACACCGGGGGAGGGATCACAGATACGCAGTATTTT.